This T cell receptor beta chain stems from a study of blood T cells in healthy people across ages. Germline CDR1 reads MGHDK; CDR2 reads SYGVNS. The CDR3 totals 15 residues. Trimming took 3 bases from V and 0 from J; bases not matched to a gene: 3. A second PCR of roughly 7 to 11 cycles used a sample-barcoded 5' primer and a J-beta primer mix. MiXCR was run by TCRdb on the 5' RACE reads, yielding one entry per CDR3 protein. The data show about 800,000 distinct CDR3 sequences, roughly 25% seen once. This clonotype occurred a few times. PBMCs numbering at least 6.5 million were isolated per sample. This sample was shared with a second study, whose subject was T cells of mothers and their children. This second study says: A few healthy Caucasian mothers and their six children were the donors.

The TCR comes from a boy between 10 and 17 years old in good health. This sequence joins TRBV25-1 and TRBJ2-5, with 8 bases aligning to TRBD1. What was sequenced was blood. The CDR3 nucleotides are TGTGCCAGCAGTGAGGGACAGGCCAACCAAGAGACCCAGTACTTC. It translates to CASSEGQANQETQYF.